Presented here are 31 T cell receptor beta chains from one specimen sequenced in a study of T cells after yellow fever vaccination. TCRdb reanalysed the 5' RACE reads using MiXCR and keeps one entry per CDR3 protein. Found here are roughly 350,000 distinct CDR3 sequences, over 4% of them singletons; the top ten hold around 25%. Sequencing was performed on PBMCs, taken 5 days after the yellow fever booster vaccination. The receptors originated from a man aged 18 to 35 who received the YFV17D yellow fever vaccine.

The table lists this clonotype with many counts. V usage is TRBV5-5 and J usage is TRBJ1-6; no clear D gene. The germline gives CDR1 SGHKS, CDR2 YYEKEE (reference sequence). CDR3 size: 12 residues. Trimming removed 0 bases from V and 9 bases from J, with 4 bases in between. The CDR3 loop reads CASSLEASPLHF. CDR3 DNA sequence: TGTGCCAGCAGCTTGGAGGCTTCACCCCTCCACTTT.

This clonotype has a handful of counts. The V call is TRBV4-1, the J call TRBJ2-3, with D tentatively TRBD2 (6 bases). V dropped 2 bases and J dropped 1 base, with 19 bases sitting between them. The length of the CDR3 is 18 residues. Per germline, CDR1 MGHRA and CDR2 YSYEKL. The CDR3 DNA sequence: TGCGCCAGCAGCCAATACCAGAGGGCAGGCGGGGGCACAGATACGCAGTATTTT. Its translation: CASSQYQRAGGGTDTQYF.

CDR3 bases: TGCAGCGCCTCCCCCGGGGGCACTGAAGCTTTCTTT. Protein: CSASPGGTEAFF. The chain joins TRBV29-1 to TRBJ1-1; D is possibly TRBD1 (5 bases). Per germline, CDR1 SQVTM and CDR2 ANQGSEA. V was pared by 7 bases and J by 4 bases, with 13 bases between. This CDR3 has 12 amino acids.

This clonotype was detected ten times or more. The chain combines TRBV12-3 or TRBV12-4 with TRBJ1-5; D gene unclear. The CDR3 covers 14 residues. The V end was cut by 2 bases, the J end by 7 bases, with 12 bases between. The CDR3 nucleotides are TGTGCCAGCAGTTTACTCAGGCAGCGGCAGCCCCAGCATTTT. It is translated as CASSLLRQRQPQHF.

This clonotype has a handful of counts. This sequence joins TRBV6-2 or TRBV6-3 and TRBJ1-5; unclear D gene. The CDR3 totals 15 residues. Germline-derived CDR1 and CDR2 are MNHEY and SVGEGT. V dropped 0 bases and J dropped 4 bases, with 10 bases sitting between them. For the CDR3, the DNA is TGTGCCAGCAGTTACTCCCTTAAGAAGAATCAGCCCCAGCATTTT. Its translation: CASSYSLKKNQPQHF.

Many counts were recorded for this clonotype. The rearrangement joins TRBV10-3 to TRBJ2-2; 7 bases agree with TRBD2. The CDR3 contains 15 residues. Germline V gene data show CDR1 as ENHRY and CDR2 as SYGVKD. Germline trimming cut 8 bases from V and 3 bases from J; bases unmatched to any gene: 9. The CDR3 DNA is TGTGCCATCCCCCGGGGGGTTTACGACACCGGGGAGCTGTTTTTT. It yields the protein CAIPRGVYDTGELFF.

The chain links TRBV9 to TRBJ1-1, with D unclear. CDR3 size: 13 residues. In germline, CDR1 is SGDLS, CDR2 YYNGEE. The V end lost 2 bases, the J end lost 7 bases, and 12 bases lay between the germline ends. Here the CDR3 DNA reads TGTGCCAGCAGCGTGGTTCCTCAGGTTGAAGCTTTCTTT. It specifies CASSVVPQVEAFF.

This clonotype came up a few times. The rearrangement uses TRBV28 and TRBJ2-2, with D unclear. From germline, CDR1 is MDHEN and CDR2 SYDVKM. V was pared by 3 bases and J by 2 bases, with 10 bases between. The CDR3 totals 15 residues. The CDR3 spells CASSLVRPNTGELFF. CDR3 in DNA: TGTGCCAGCAGTTTGGTCAGGCCCAACACCGGGGAGCTGTTTTTT.

V usage is TRBV12-3 or TRBV12-4 and J usage is TRBJ1-3; 7 nucleotides agree with TRBD1. The CDR3 has 19 amino acids. Unmatched junction bases numbered 20, after V lost 5 bases and J lost 4 bases. The DNA of the CDR3 is TGTGCCAGCAGTCGGAGGGACAGATTAGGGGGAAGGTCGGGAAACACCATATATTTT. Amino acid sequence: CASSRRDRLGGRSGNTIYF.

In its sample, this clonotype was seen many times. The chain carries TRBV7-2 and TRBJ2-2, with D possibly being TRBD1 (6 bases). Trimming removed 1 base at V and 4 bases at J, with 10 bases between. The germline gives CDR1 SGHTA, CDR2 FQGNSA. CDR3 length: 15 amino acids. In nucleotides, the CDR3 is TGTGCCAGCAGCTTAGGGGCCAGGGGCACCGGGGAGCTGTTTTTT. Translation gives CASSLGARGTGELFF.

The gene calls are TRBV11-2 and TRBJ1-2; 7 bases line up with TRBD1. The CDR3 runs to 15 residues. Germline CDR1 and CDR2: SGHAT and FQNNGV. Germline trimming cut 5 bases from V and 7 bases from J; bases unmatched to any gene: 13. The CDR3, as DNA: TGTGCCAGCAGCAACCGAGGAGGGGGCGCGGGTGGCTACACCTTC. It translates to CASSNRGGGAGGYTF.

This chain connects TRBV6-2 or TRBV6-3 to TRBJ2-7; D may correspond to TRBD1 or TRBD2 (5 bases each). The CDR3 spans 12 residues. Germline CDR1 is MNHEY and CDR2 is SVGEGT. The V end was cut by 5 bases, the J end by 7 bases, with 12 bases between. The CDR3 is CASSGTRWEQYF. The CDR3 DNA sequence: TGTGCCAGCAGTGGGACCCGATGGGAGCAGTACTTC.

This clonotype came up a few times. The chain recombines TRBV6-4 with TRBJ1-6, with TRBD1 matching 7 bases. Losses at the gene ends were 2 bases for V and 9 bases for J; bases not matched to a gene: 4. Germline V gene lookup returns CDR1 MRHNA and CDR2 SNTAGT. This CDR3 has 14 residues. CDR3 bases: TGTGCCAGCAGTGACGGGACAGAGACTTCACCCCTCCACTTT. Protein product: CASSDGTETSPLHF.

There are many counts of this clonotype. This chain uses TRBV4-1 with TRBJ2-7; TRBD2 aligns across 8 bases. Per germline, CDR1 MGHRA and CDR2 YSYEKL. The CDR3 contains 14 residues. Trimming removed 3 bases from V and 4 bases from J; junction bases left unmatched: 5. CDR3 coding DNA: TGCGCCAGCAGCCATCCCGGGGGGGTTTACGAGCAGTACTTC. It is translated as CASSHPGGVYEQYF.

This clonotype has more than one count but fewer than ten. The chain uses TRBV2 and TRBJ1-3; D may be TRBD1 (6 bases). Per germline, CDR1 SNHLY and CDR2 FYNNEI. The CDR3 sequence is 15 residues long. The V end was cut by 6 bases, the J end by 1 base, with 13 bases between. The CDR3 here is CASSPSTGSGNTIYF. The CDR3 DNA sequence: TGTGCCAGCAGCCCATCGACAGGATCTGGAAACACCATATATTTT. Full variable domain (outside the CDR3, taken from reference TRBV2 and TRBJ1-3): EPEVTQTPSHQVTQMGQEVILRCVPISNHLYFYWYRQILGQKVEFLVSFYNNEISEKSEIFDDQFSVERPDGSNFTLKIRSTKLEDSAMYFCASSPSTGSGNTIYFGEGSWLTVV.

The rearrangement links TRBV27 to TRBJ2-5, with D tentatively TRBD1 (6 bases). Trimming took off 2 bases at V and 3 bases at J, with 16 bases between the two ends. The CDR3 totals 16 residues. CDR1 is MNHEY and CDR2 is SMNVEV in the germline V gene (reference sequence). For the CDR3, the DNA is TGTGCCAGCAGTTTAAATTCGGGACACCCTGAAGAGACCCAGTACTTC. It specifies CASSLNSGHPEETQYF.

This clonotype has a handful of counts. The chain has TRBV6-2 or TRBV6-3 and TRBJ2-1; D unclear. The germline V and J ends were trimmed by 1 base and 3 bases, with 1 base remaining between them. The CDR3 is made up of 12 amino acids. Germline V gene data show CDR1 as MNHEY and CDR2 as SVGEGT. The CDR3 region has the DNA TGTGCCAGCAGTTACTACTACAATGAGCAGTTCTTC. It codes for CASSYYYNEQFF.

The sample holds a few counts of this clonotype. The chain recombines TRBV19 with TRBJ1-5; D remains ambiguous. Germline lookup yields CDR1 LNHDA and CDR2 SQIVND (reference sequence). V lost 4 bases, J lost 5 bases, and 9 bases lay in between. The CDR3 spans 13 residues. The CDR3, as DNA: TGTGCCAGTAGTACCCAGCGGGATCAGCCCCAGCATTTT. This encodes CASSTQRDQPQHF. Supplemented by reference TRBV19 and TRBJ1-5, the full variable domain reads DGGITQSPKYLFRKEGQNVTLSCEQNLNHDAMYWYRQDPGQGLRLIYYSQIVNDFQKGDIAEGYSVSREKKESFPLTVTSAQKNPTAFYLCASSTQRDQPQHFGDGTRLSIL.

This clonotype appeared a few times. The chain recombines TRBV18 with TRBJ1-1; D is uncertain. The CDR3 consists of 17 residues. V lost 2 bases, J lost 0 bases, and 16 bases lay in between. Looked up from germline, CDR1 is KGHSH and CDR2 is LQKENI. CDR3 protein: CASSPSSGAPMNTEAFF. The DNA for the CDR3 is TGTGCCAGCTCACCATCCTCCGGAGCCCCCATGAACACTGAAGCTTTCTTT.

This clonotype was found a few times. The chain uses TRBV4-3 and TRBJ1-1; D is possibly TRBD1 (5 bases). Trimming removed 2 bases from V and 0 bases from J, with 13 bases in between. Germline-derived CDR1 and CDR2 are LGHNA and YSLEER. This CDR3 spans 16 amino acids. CDR3 DNA sequence: TGCGCCAGCAGCCAACGTAAGGGGTTTTTGAACACTGAAGCTTTCTTT. It codes for CASSQRKGFLNTEAFF.

This clonotype was seen a handful of times. This rearrangement joins TRBV4-1 to TRBJ2-1; TRBD1 or TRBD2 may be the D gene (5 bases each). Trimming cost V 4 bases and J 5 bases, with 15 bases left between them. Germline V CDR1 and CDR2: MGHRA, YSYEKL. There are 15 residues in the CDR3. CDR3 nucleotide sequence: TGCGCCAGCAGCCTCCCAGCCGGGGACGACAATGAGCAGTTCTTC. Protein sequence: CASSLPAGDDNEQFF.

There are many counts of this clonotype. The gene calls are TRBV12-3 or TRBV12-4 and TRBJ1-1; D uncertain. V was pared by 5 bases and J by 2 bases, with 9 bases between. The length of the CDR3 is 13 residues. CDR3 sequence: CASSPVRNTEAFF. The CDR3 region has the DNA TGTGCCAGCAGTCCCGTGAGAAACACTGAAGCTTTCTTT.

The chain couples TRBV19 to TRBJ2-1; D is possibly TRBD1 (5 bases). The germline V gene encodes CDR1 LNHDA and CDR2 SQIVND (reference sequence). V lost 2 bases and J lost 5, with 10 bases in between. There are 14 residues in the CDR3. In nucleotides, the CDR3 is TGTGCCAGTAGTATATGGCAGGGCCACAATGAGCAGTTCTTC. Its translation is CASSIWQGHNEQFF.

This clonotype has only a few counts. The chain couples TRBV5-1 to TRBJ2-2, with TRBD1 identical over 9 bases. The CDR3 extends over 15 amino acids. Germline V gene data show CDR1 as SGHRS and CDR2 as YFSETQ. V gave up 4 bases and J gave up 7 bases; unmatched junction bases: 8. Here the CDR3 DNA reads TGCGCCAGCAGCGTCGGGACAGGGACGATCGGGGAGCTGTTTTTT. It codes for CASSVGTGTIGELFF. Full variable domain (remainder filled in from reference TRBV5-1 and TRBJ2-2): KAGVTQTPRYLIKTRGQQVTLSCSPISGHRSVSWYQQTPGQGLQFLFEYFSETQRNKGNFPGRFSGRQFSNSRSEMNVSTLELGDSALYLCASSVGTGTIGELFFGEGSRLTVL.

The chain is built from TRBV18 and TRBJ1-5, with 11 bases identical to TRBD1. In germline, CDR1 is KGHSH, CDR2 LQKENI. The V segment lost 5 bases and the J segment 3 bases; nucleotides outside the gene matches: 6. CDR3 size: 16 residues. CDR3 residues: CASSAGQGALNQPQHF. DNA for the CDR3: TGTGCCAGCTCAGCTGGACAGGGGGCCCTCAATCAGCCCCAGCATTTT.

The chain joins TRBV5-5 to TRBJ2-1; TRBD2 agrees at 8 bases. The CDR3 is made up of 15 amino acids. Germline V lookup: CDR1 SGHKS, CDR2 YYEKEE (reference sequence). V shed 4 bases, J shed 7 bases, and the junction held 10 bases outside the gene matches. CDR3 sequence: CASSGGTSIWNEQFF. The CDR3 region has the DNA TGTGCCAGCAGCGGAGGGACTAGTATTTGGAATGAGCAGTTCTTC.

The chain joins TRBV19 to TRBJ2-3; 7 nucleotides align to TRBD1. Germline V gene sequence: CDR1 LNHDA, CDR2 SQIVND (reference sequence). The CDR3 length is 14 residues. The junction had 2 bases not matched to a gene; V was cut back by 3 bases and J by 2 bases. The CDR3 region is CASSIGQDTDTQYF. The CDR3 coding sequence is TGTGCCAGTAGTATCGGACAGGACACAGATACGCAGTATTTT.

This clonotype was seen ten or more times. This chain joins TRBV4-1 and TRBJ1-2, with 7 bases that match TRBD1. CDR1 MGHRA and CDR2 YSYEKL come from the germline V gene. This CDR3 comprises 16 residues. J was trimmed by 2 bases and V by 4 bases; bases with no gene match: 10. The CDR3, as DNA: TGCGCCAGCAGCCCAATAGGAGGCAGGGGGAACTATGGCTACACCTTC. This translates into CASSPIGGRGNYGYTF.

This clonotype was counted between two and nine times. The CDR3 DNA is TGTGCCAGTAGGGTCACAGACTCCTACGAGCAGTACTTC. Its protein is CASRVTDSYEQYF. The chain recombines TRBV19 with TRBJ2-7; D ambiguous. The V end lost 6 bases, the J end lost 0 bases, and 9 bases lay between the germline ends. CDR1 LNHDA and CDR2 SQIVND come from the germline V gene (reference sequence). The CDR3 is 13 residues long.

This chain connects TRBV15 to TRBJ1-4; D gene unclear. From germline, CDR1 is LNHNV and CDR2 YYDKDF (reference sequence). The CDR3 runs to 14 residues. With 0 bases removed from V and 8 bases from J, the gap between germline ends came to 10 bases. The CDR3 DNA is TGTGCCACCAGCAGAGATCGGGGAGGAGAAAAACTGTTTTTT. It yields the protein CATSRDRGGEKLFF.

Details on this clonotype: One junction end disagrees with the germline gene, perhaps due to a read error. The chain joins TRBV7-9 to TRBJ2-6; D is perhaps TRBD1 or TRBD2 (5 bases each). This CDR3 is 16 amino acids long. Germline V CDR1 and CDR2: SEHNR, FQNEAQ (reference sequence). The CDR3 coding sequence is TGTGCCAGCAGCCCCCGACCGGGATCTGGGGCCAACGTCGTGACTTTC. Protein product: CASSPRPGSGANVVTF.